Below are 29 T cell receptor beta chains sequenced from a single sample in a study of cytomegalovirus exposure and HLA in healthy donors. Vbeta (60) and Jbeta (13) primers were used in the PCR. The assay was immunoSEQ multiplex PCR, and TCRdb's table has in-frame clones only and misses some. The sample has more than 200,000 clones, roughly 82% seen once. The material sequenced was PBMCs. These receptors came from a man aged 35 to 55 in good health and CMV-seropositive.

This chain uses TRBV6-5 with TRBJ2-5; D may be TRBD2 (5 bases). In germline, CDR1 is MNHEY, CDR2 SVGAGI. Trimming pared 6 bases from V and 4 bases from J, leaving 12 bases between. The CDR3 sequence is 13 residues long. CDR3 amino acids: CASRATSGETQYF. The CDR3 nucleotides are TGTGCCAGCAGAGCCACTAGTGGAGAGACCCAGTACTTC.

This chain uses TRBV5-1 with TRBJ1-1; 10 nucleotides align to TRBD1. The CDR3 is made up of 15 amino acids. CDR1 is SGHRS and CDR2 is YFSETQ in the germline V gene. V shed 4 bases, J shed 6 bases, and the junction held 9 bases outside the gene matches. CDR3 coding DNA: TGCGCCAGCAGCCTAAGGACAGGGGGGACCTCTGAAGCTTTCTTT. Residues: CASSLRTGGTSEAFF.

The gene calls are TRBV5-1 and TRBJ1-1, with a weak D call TRBD1 (6 bases). Germline CDR1 reads SGHRS; CDR2 reads YFSETQ. The CDR3 loop spans 12 amino acids. The ends were cut back, 5 bases at V and 3 bases at J, with 8 bases in the middle. The CDR3 nucleotides are TGCGCCAGCAGACGACAGGACACTGAAGCTTTCTTT. Translated, it gives CASRRQDTEAFF. The full variable domain, in which reference TRBV5-1 and TRBJ1-1 provide the parts outside the CDR3, is KAGVTQTPRYLIKTRGQQVTLSCSPISGHRSVSWYQQTPGQGLQFLFEYFSETQRNKGNFPGRFSGRQFSNSRSEMNVSTLELGDSALYLCASRRQDTEAFFGQGTRLTVV.

The chain uses TRBV27 and TRBJ1-1; no clear D. This CDR3 is 19 amino acids long. V was shortened by 3 bases and J by 4 bases, with 27 bases between the two germline ends. Germline V gene lookup returns CDR1 MNHEY and CDR2 SMNVEV (reference sequence). CDR3 sequence reads: CASSFRAGRAEAVRTEAFF. The CDR3 DNA reads as TGTGCCAGCAGTTTCCGGGCTGGACGGGCCGAAGCGGTTCGCACTGAAGCTTTCTTT.

V is TRBV2 and J is TRBJ2-3; no clear D gene. The CDR3 covers 15 residues. V lost 10 bases to trimming and J lost 0 bases, with 17 bases between them. Germline CDR1 SNHLY, CDR2 FYNNEI. For the CDR3, the DNA is TGTGCCACAGCGAGGCGGTCTCAGAGCACAGATACGCAGTATTTT. Translated, it gives CATARRSQSTDTQYF.

This clone has only a few counts. The chain joins TRBV25-1 to TRBJ2-7; tentative D call: TRBD2 (5 bases). Germline V CDR1 and CDR2: MGHDK, SYGVNS. CDR3 length: 13 amino acids. Trimming took off 4 bases at V and 4 bases at J, with 11 bases between the two ends. CDR3: CASSGGSLYEQYF. The CDR3 DNA sequence: TGTGCCAGCAGTGGAGGGTCTTTGTACGAGCAGTACTTC.

The J gene is TRBJ2-7, the V gene TRBV6-5, with D perhaps matching TRBD1 (5 bases). Trimming took off 0 bases at V and 6 bases at J, with 9 bases between the two ends. Germline V gives CDR1 MNHEY, CDR2 SVGAGI. CDR3 size: 13 residues. This CDR3 is CASSYSMGREQYV. As DNA, the CDR3 is TGTGCCAGCAGTTACTCGATGGGGCGCGAGCAGTACGTC.

The chain uses TRBV11-2 and TRBJ1-1, with TRBD1 as a possible D gene (5 bases). The CDR3 runs to 14 residues. V shed 0 bases and J shed 4 bases, with 9 bases lying between them. Per germline, CDR1 SGHAT and CDR2 FQNNGV. CDR3 sequence reads: CASSLDMGRTEAFF. The CDR3, as DNA: TGTGCCAGCAGCTTAGATATGGGGCGCACTGAAGCTTTCTTT.

V gene TRBV5-6 combines with J gene TRBJ1-2, with D uncertain. The V gene lost 6 bases and the J gene lost 0 bases, with 21 bases spanning the gap. The germline V gene encodes CDR1 SGHDT and CDR2 YYEEEE. There are 17 residues in the CDR3. CDR3: CASTSAGSPGANYGYTF. CDR3 nucleotides: TGTGCCAGCACCTCTGCGGGCTCTCCCGGAGCTAACTATGGCTACACCTTC. Full variable domain (outside the CDR3, taken from reference TRBV5-6 and TRBJ1-2): DAGVTQSPTHLIKTRGQQVTLRCSPKSGHDTVSWYQQALGQGPQFIFQYYEEEERQRGNFPDRFSGHQFPNYSSELNVNALLLGDSALYLCASTSAGSPGANYGYTFGSGTRLTVV.

The V call is TRBV9, the J call TRBJ2-3, with D perhaps matching TRBD1 (5 bases). In germline, CDR1 is SGDLS, CDR2 YYNGEE. V lost 4 bases, J lost 0 bases, and 9 bases lay in between. This CDR3 is 14 amino acids long. This CDR3 is CASSPTGSTDTQYF. The CDR3 region has the DNA TGTGCCAGCAGCCCCACAGGCAGCACAGATACGCAGTATTTT.

The V and J genes are TRBV2 and TRBJ1-6; 8 bases align to TRBD1. The CDR3 length is 13 residues. V gave up 10 bases and J gave up 5 bases; unmatched junction bases: 4. The germline V gene has CDR1 SNHLY and CDR2 FYNNEI. The CDR3: CATRQGNNSPLHF. Written as DNA, the CDR3 is TGTGCCACTCGACAGGGGAATAATTCACCCCTCCACTTT.

This clone was counted between two and nine times. J is TRBJ1-1 and V is TRBV18, with 9 bases aligning to TRBD1. The CDR3 extends over 14 amino acids. Trimming removed 4 bases from V and 1 base from J; junction bases left unmatched: 1. Looked up from germline, CDR1 is KGHSH and CDR2 is LQKENI. The CDR3 DNA follows: TGTGCCAGCTCACAGGGACAGGGGAACACTGAAGCTTTCTTT. Amino acid sequence: CASSQGQGNTEAFF. Using reference TRBV18 and TRBJ1-1 for the parts outside the CDR3, the full variable domain is NAGVMQNPRHLVRRRGQEARLRCSPMKGHSHVYWYRQLPEEGLKFMVYLQKENIIDESGMPKERFSAEFPKEGPSILRIQQVVRGDSAAYFCASSQGQGNTEAFFGQGTRLTVV.

This clone was recorded only once. The V gene is TRBV12-5, the J gene TRBJ1-2; 8 nucleotides match TRBD1. With V trimmed by 6 bases and J by 2 bases, 5 bases remained unmatched. The CDR3 consists of 14 residues. Germline V gene lookup returns CDR1 LGHNT and CDR2 FRNRAP. The DNA of the CDR3 is TGTGCTAGTGGAACCGGACAGGGAAACTATGGCTACACCTTC. It codes for CASGTGQGNYGYTF.

This sequence joins TRBV12-5 and TRBJ1-2, with D maybe TRBD1 (5 bases). There are 15 residues in the CDR3. The V gene lost 0 bases and the J gene lost 3 bases, with 11 bases spanning the gap. Germline V gene sequence: CDR1 LGHNT, CDR2 FRNRAP. The CDR3 protein is CASGLVVGRDYGYTF. The CDR3 DNA follows: TGTGCTAGTGGTTTGGTAGTGGGCAGGGACTATGGCTACACCTTC.

The rearrangement joins TRBV19 to TRBJ1-2; no clear D. Trimming shortened V by 0 bases and J by 7 bases, and 9 bases separated the two germline ends. CDR1 is LNHDA and CDR2 is SQIVND in the germline V gene (reference sequence). This CDR3 is 13 amino acids long. The CDR3 DNA reads as TGTGCCAGTAGTATAGATTCCGGGTTTGGCTACACCTTC. Translation gives CASSIDSGFGYTF.

The table lists this clone with a few counts. This chain uses TRBV4-1 with TRBJ2-1; TRBD2 agrees at 10 bases. Germline CDR1 and CDR2: MGHRA and YSYEKL. The CDR3 is 17 residues long. V shed 0 bases and J 3 bases; nucleotides not matched to a gene: 5. In nucleotides, the CDR3 is TGCGCCAGCAGCCAAGATCCTCCTAGCGGGAGCTACAATGAGCAGTTCTTC. This sequence encodes CASSQDPPSGSYNEQFF.

On this clone: This same CDR3 is encoded by further DNA sequences in the sample. This rearrangement joins TRBV7-9 to TRBJ1-5; D is ambiguous. The CDR3 is 14 residues long. Germline assignment: CDR1 SEHNR and CDR2 FQNEAQ (reference sequence). Trimming removed 5 bases from V and 3 bases from J, with 11 bases in between. CDR3 in DNA: TGTGCCAGCAGCCAGGATCAGGTCAATCAGCCCCAGCATTTT. Encoded protein: CASSQDQVNQPQHF.

The chain is built from TRBV2 and TRBJ2-7; the match to TRBD2 covers 8 bases. The CDR3 spans 14 residues. Germline V gene data show CDR1 as SNHLY and CDR2 as FYNNEI. V lost 6 bases to trimming and J lost 1 base; unmatched junction nucleotides: 5. The CDR3 loop is CASSESGGSYEQYV. CDR3 in DNA: TGTGCCAGCAGCGAGAGCGGGGGTTCCTACGAGCAGTACGTC.

V gene TRBV27 combines with J gene TRBJ1-5; 7 bases are shared with TRBD1. Germline CDR1 MNHEY, CDR2 SMNVEV (reference sequence). This CDR3 region has 15 residues. The trim removed 5 bases at V and 6 bases at J, leaving 10 bases unmatched. CDR3 amino acids: CASSQYTGDSQPQHF. In DNA, the CDR3 is TGTGCCAGCAGTCAATATACAGGGGACAGTCAGCCCCAGCATTTT.

The V call is TRBV28, the J call TRBJ2-5; TRBD2 is a possible D gene (6 bases). Looked up from germline, CDR1 is MDHEN and CDR2 is SYDVKM. The V end lost 5 bases, the J end lost 3 bases, and 7 bases lay between the germline ends. This CDR3 region has 12 residues. The CDR3 DNA is TGTGCCAGCAGTGCGGGAAAAGAGACCCAGTACTTC. It is translated as CASSAGKETQYF.

This chain uses TRBV28 with TRBJ2-3; TRBD2 matches at 7 bases. Germline loops: CDR1 MDHEN, CDR2 SYDVKM. J gave up 3 bases and V 0 bases, and 3 bases lay outside the gene matches. This CDR3 has 15 residues. The CDR3 sequence: CASSLWGEGTDTQYF. The DNA of the CDR3 is TGTGCCAGCAGTTTATGGGGGGAGGGGACAGATACGCAGTATTTT.

The J gene is TRBJ2-7, the V gene TRBV5-4; possible D gene TRBD1, 6 bases. CDR1 and CDR2 (germline): SGHNT, YYREEE (reference sequence). V dropped 3 bases and J dropped 1 base, with 8 bases sitting between them. This CDR3 has 13 residues. CDR3 in DNA: TGTGCCAGCAGCTCGACAGGTTCCTACGAGCAGTACGTC. This translates into CASSSTGSYEQYV.

The chain combines TRBV7-2 with TRBJ1-1; TRBD1 agrees at 9 bases. V lost 5 bases and J lost 1; bases outside the gene matches: 5. CDR3 length: 15 residues. Germline V gives CDR1 SGHTA, CDR2 FQGNSA. CDR3 in amino acids: CASSVDRGRNTEAFF. The CDR3 DNA reads TGTGCCAGCAGCGTAGACAGGGGGAGGAACACTGAAGCTTTCTTT.

The CDR3 nucleotides read TGTGCCAGCAGTTTATATGCGTCTTCCTACGAGCAGTACTTC. This translates into CASSLYASSYEQYF. J is TRBJ2-7 and V is TRBV27; D ambiguous. CDR3 size: 14 residues. Germline lookup yields CDR1 MNHEY and CDR2 SMNVEV (reference sequence). Between the trimmed V and J ends, which lost 1 base and 1 base, there was a span of 8 bases.

This clone turned up a few times. The rearrangement joins TRBV5-6 to TRBJ2-7; D perhaps matches TRBD1 (5 bases). V gave up 0 bases and J gave up 4 bases, with 11 bases separating them. Germline CDR1 reads SGHDT; CDR2 reads YYEEEE. The CDR3 runs to 14 residues. The DNA of the CDR3 is TGTGCCAGCAGCTTGGGGGGCAGTGCGTACGAGCAGTACTTC. It yields the protein CASSLGGSAYEQYF.

The chain is built from TRBV6-5 and TRBJ2-1, with TRBD1 matching 7 bases. The germline CDR1 and CDR2 sequences are MNHEY and SVGAGI. The CDR3 is 14 amino acids. J gave up 0 bases and V 4 bases, and 0 bases lay outside the gene matches. CDR3 residues: CASSSGGSYNEQFF. The DNA for the CDR3 is TGTGCCAGCAGTTCAGGGGGCTCCTACAATGAGCAGTTCTTC.

The genes are TRBV6-5 and TRBJ2-7; TRBD1 agrees at 8 bases. The trim removed 2 bases at V and 2 bases at J, leaving 8 bases unmatched. There are 16 residues in the CDR3. From germline, CDR1 is MNHEY and CDR2 SVGAGI. CDR3 protein: CASSYAGTGNPYEQYF. The DNA for the CDR3 is TGTGCCAGCAGTTACGCTGGGACAGGCAACCCCTACGAGCAGTACTTC.

The chain is built from TRBV7-3 and TRBJ2-1, with 8 bases that match TRBD1. Germline V gene data show CDR1 as SGHTA and CDR2 as FQGTGA. This CDR3 is built from 15 residues. With V trimmed by 5 bases and J by 6 bases, 9 bases remained unmatched. The CDR3 bases are TGTGCCAGCAGCCCCGGACAGGGAGCGGTCAATGAGCAGTTCTTC. Encoded protein: CASSPGQGAVNEQFF.

This rearrangement joins TRBV5-4 to TRBJ2-7, with 7 positions matching TRBD1. Germline loops: CDR1 SGHNT, CDR2 YYREEE (reference sequence). The CDR3 loop spans 16 amino acids. The V gene end was trimmed by 4 bases and the J gene end by 0 bases; junction bases not matched to a gene: 10. The CDR3 sequence is CASSPGDSTFSYEQYF. The CDR3 DNA reads as TGTGCCAGCAGCCCCGGGGACAGTACATTCTCCTACGAGCAGTACTTC.